The rows below give T cell receptor beta chains drawn from one sample of a study of shared clonotypes between healthy human individuals. The repertoire was sequenced with immunoSEQ multiplex PCR; TCRdb's copy has only in-frame clones and lacks some. The sample has around 2,100,000 clones; about 94% are singletons. The sample comprised naive CD8+ T cells sorted from blood. These receptors all come from a man younger than 35 in good health. Each CDR3 is given with its conserved first and last residue. The order of the fields is D gene, clone size, V gene, J gene, CDR3 protein, CDR3 DNA. The D gene is left open where the match is weak. Part of the rows lack a size; the others show once, few, many or a class for expanded clones.

>.|.|TRBV9|TRBJ2-7
CASSEGQNYEQYF
TGTGCCAGCAGCGAGGGCCAAAACTACGAGCAGTACTTC
>TRBD2|.|TRBV13|TRBJ2-7
CASSLSGRYQQYF
TGTGCCAGCAGCTTAAGCGGGAGGTATCAGCAGTACTTC
>TRBD1|once|TRBV4-1|TRBJ2-3
CASSQVDRATDTQYF
TGCGCCAGCAGCCAAGTAGACAGGGCGACAGATACGCAGTATTTT
>.|.|TRBV30|TRBJ2-1
CAWSVRNGNEQFF
TGTGCCTGGAGTGTACGGAATGGCAATGAGCAGTTCTTC
>.|.|TRBV19|TRBJ2-7
CASSVTVLYEQYF
TGTGCCAGTAGTGTGACAGTGCTCTACGAGCAGTACTTC
>.|.|TRBV6-6|TRBJ2-1
CASSHIRNEQFF
TGTGCCAGCAGTCATATAAGGAATGAGCAGTTCTTC
>TRBD2|.|TRBV5-6|TRBJ2-3
CASSYGLAGTDTQYF
TGTGCCAGCAGCTACGGACTAGCTGGCACAGATACGCAGTATTTT
>.|.|TRBV27|TRBJ1-1
CASSLAGRLGTEAFF
TGTGCCAGCAGTTTGGCAGGACGGCTCGGGACTGAAGCTTTCTTT
>.|.|TRBV27|TRBJ2-1
CASSLKGNSYNEQFF
TGTGCCAGCAGTTTAAAGGGAAACTCCTACAATGAGCAGTTCTTC
>TRBD2|.|TRBV4-1|TRBJ2-1
CASSRAGGRNEQFF
TGCGCCAGCAGCCGAGCGGGGGGACGGAATGAGCAGTTCTTC
>TRBD1|.|TRBV5-6|TRBJ1-5
CASSLDRGHQPQHF
TGTGCCAGCAGCTTGGACAGGGGGCATCAGCCCCAGCATTTT
>TRBD1|.|TRBV27|TRBJ1-5
CASSPGQENQPQHF
TGTGCCAGCAGTCCCGGACAGGAAAATCAGCCCCAGCATTTT
>.|.|TRBV30|TRBJ2-2
CAWSSESAGELFF
TGTGCCTGGAGTTCAGAGTCAGCCGGGGAGCTGTTTTTT
>TRBD2|few|TRBV19|TRBJ2-1
CASSVTSGRALDNEQFF
TGTGCCAGTAGTGTCACTAGCGGGAGGGCCCTCGACAATGAGCAGTTCTTC
>TRBD1|.|TRBV4-3|TRBJ2-7
CASSQLQGAYEQYF
TGCGCCAGCAGCCAACTGCAGGGGGCCTACGAGCAGTACTTC
>.|.|TRBV27|TRBJ2-3
CASSLQLKTGTDTQYF
TGTGCCAGCAGTCTCCAACTTAAGACAGGGACTGATACGCAGTATTTT
>TRBD2|once|TRBV5-6|TRBJ2-7
CASRPSGLWGEQYF
TGTGCCAGCAGGCCTAGCGGGCTCTGGGGGGAGCAGTACTTC
>TRBD1|.|TRBV28|TRBJ2-7
CASSFMGTEGQSYEQYF
TGTGCCAGCAGTTTTATGGGCACTGAGGGACAGAGCTACGAGCAGTACTTC
>.|.|TRBV19|TRBJ2-6
CAARDRHSGANVLTF
TGTGCCGCCCGAGACAGGCACTCTGGGGCCAACGTCCTGACTTTC
>.|.|TRBV13|TRBJ1-2
CASSFESGNYGYTF
TGTGCCAGCAGCTTTGAATCAGGGAACTATGGCTACACCTTC
>.|.|TRBV30|TRBJ1-1
CAWNPLGNTEAFF
TGTGCCTGGAACCCCCTAGGGAACACTGAAGCTTTCTTT
>TRBD1|.|TRBV5-1|TRBJ2-3
CASSPLRGQGVSDTQYF
TGCGCCAGCAGCCCTCTCCGGGGACAGGGAGTGTCAGATACGCAGTATTTT
>TRBD2|.|TRBV7-9|TRBJ2-2
CASRYPLEREGYTGELFF
TGTGCCAGCCGTTATCCCCTTGAGCGGGAGGGTTACACCGGGGAGCTGTTTTTT
>.|.|TRBV30|TRBJ2-7
CAWSPKGNEQYF
TGTGCCTGGAGTCCAAAGGGGAACGAGCAGTACTTC
>TRBD2|.|TRBV9|TRBJ2-3
CASSPLAGGPTDTQYF
TGTGCCAGCAGCCCCTTAGCGGGGGGGCCCACAGATACGCAGTATTTT
>TRBD2|.|TRBV9|TRBJ2-2
CASSVEGGGDTGELFF
TGTGCCAGCAGCGTAGAGGGCGGGGGAGACACCGGGGAGCTGTTTTTT
>TRBD2|.|TRBV11-2|TRBJ2-1
CASSSGAGGYNEQFF
TGTGCCAGCAGCTCCGGGGCCGGGGGGTACAATGAGCAGTTCTTC
>TRBD1|.|TRBV28|TRBJ2-7
CASSLGQGLDEQYF
TGTGCCAGCAGTCTGGGACAGGGGTTAGACGAGCAGTACTTC
>.|.|TRBV2|TRBJ2-7
CASRDAYEQYF
TGTGCCAGCAGGGACGCCTACGAGCAGTACTTC
>.|.|TRBV4-1|TRBJ2-1
CASSQGVTYNEQFF
TGCGCCAGCAGCCAAGGAGTCACCTACAATGAGCAGTTCTTC